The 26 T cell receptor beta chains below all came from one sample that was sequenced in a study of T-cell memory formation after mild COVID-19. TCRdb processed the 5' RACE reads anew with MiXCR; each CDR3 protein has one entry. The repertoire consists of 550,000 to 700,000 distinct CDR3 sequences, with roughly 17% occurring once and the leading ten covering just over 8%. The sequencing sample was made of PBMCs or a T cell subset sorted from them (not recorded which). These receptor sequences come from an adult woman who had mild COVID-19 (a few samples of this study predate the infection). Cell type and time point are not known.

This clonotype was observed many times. The CDR3 loop is CASSSGGAGNIQYF. CDR3 DNA: TGTGCCAGCAGTTCCGGGGGGGCCGGGAACATTCAGTACTTC. The rearrangement joins TRBV12-3 or TRBV12-4 to TRBJ2-4; 8 bases are shared with TRBD2. Trimming cost V 4 bases and J 7 bases; bases outside gene matches: 6. The CDR3 covers 14 residues.

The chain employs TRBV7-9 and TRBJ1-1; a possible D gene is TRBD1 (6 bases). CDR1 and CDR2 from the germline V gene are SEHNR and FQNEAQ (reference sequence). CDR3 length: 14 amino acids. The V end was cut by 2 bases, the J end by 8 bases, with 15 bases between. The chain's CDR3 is CASSLRATGTEAFF. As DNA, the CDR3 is TGTGCCAGCAGCTTAAGGGCTACCGGGACAGAAGCTTTCTTT.

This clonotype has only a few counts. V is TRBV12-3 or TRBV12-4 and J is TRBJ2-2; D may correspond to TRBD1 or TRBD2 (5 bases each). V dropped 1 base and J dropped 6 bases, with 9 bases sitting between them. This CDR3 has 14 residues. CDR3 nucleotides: TGTGCCAGCAGTTTAGGTTCGGGGCCCGGGGAGCTGTTTTTT. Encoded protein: CASSLGSGPGELFF.

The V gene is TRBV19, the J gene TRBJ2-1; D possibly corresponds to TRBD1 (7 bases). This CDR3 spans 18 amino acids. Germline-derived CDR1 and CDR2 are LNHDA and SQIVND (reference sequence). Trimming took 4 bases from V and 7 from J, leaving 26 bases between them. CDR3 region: CASSTRQINPAGGNEQFF. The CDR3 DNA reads TGTGCCAGTAGTACCCGTCAAATCAACCCGGCAGGGGGGAATGAGCAGTTCTTC.

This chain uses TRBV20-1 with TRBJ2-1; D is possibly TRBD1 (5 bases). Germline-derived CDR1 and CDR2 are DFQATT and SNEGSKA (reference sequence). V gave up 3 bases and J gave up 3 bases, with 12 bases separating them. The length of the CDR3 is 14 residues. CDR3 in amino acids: CSARGLVFYNEQFF. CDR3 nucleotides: TGCAGTGCTAGGGGGCTAGTTTTCTACAATGAGCAGTTCTTC.

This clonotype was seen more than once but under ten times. This CDR3 is CASSLYRTSYEQYF. The CDR3 DNA sequence: TGTGCCAGCAGCTTATACCGGACCTCCTACGAGCAGTACTTC. The chain links TRBV7-8 to TRBJ2-7, with D hard to call. Germline V CDR1 and CDR2: SGHVS, FQNEAQ. V gave up 2 bases and J gave up 0 bases, with 8 bases separating them. The CDR3 is 14 amino acids.

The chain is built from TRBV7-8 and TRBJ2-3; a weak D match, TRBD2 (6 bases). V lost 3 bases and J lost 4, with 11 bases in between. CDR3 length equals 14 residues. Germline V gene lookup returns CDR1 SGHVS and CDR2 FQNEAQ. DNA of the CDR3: TGTGCCAGCAGCTTCCGGCGGGAAGCAGATACGCAGTATTTT. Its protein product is CASSFRREADTQYF.

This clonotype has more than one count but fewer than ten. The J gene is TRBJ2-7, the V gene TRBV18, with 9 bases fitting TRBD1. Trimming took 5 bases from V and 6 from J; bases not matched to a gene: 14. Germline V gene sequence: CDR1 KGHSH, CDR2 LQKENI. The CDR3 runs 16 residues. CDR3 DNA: TGTGCCAGCTCATCGGGGACAGGGTATTACCTCGGCGAGCAGTACTTC. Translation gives CASSSGTGYYLGEQYF.

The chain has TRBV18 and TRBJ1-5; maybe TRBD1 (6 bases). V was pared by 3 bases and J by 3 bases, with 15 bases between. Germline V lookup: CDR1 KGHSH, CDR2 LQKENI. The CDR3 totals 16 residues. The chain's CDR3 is CASSPAGGAINQPQHF. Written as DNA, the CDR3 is TGTGCCAGCTCACCCGCCGGGGGGGCCATCAATCAGCCCCAGCATTTT.

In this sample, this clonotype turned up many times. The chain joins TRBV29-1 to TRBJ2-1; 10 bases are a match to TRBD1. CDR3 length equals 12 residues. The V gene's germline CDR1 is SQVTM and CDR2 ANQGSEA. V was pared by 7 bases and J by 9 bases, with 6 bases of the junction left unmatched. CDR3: CSASGQGIEQFF. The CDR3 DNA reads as TGCAGCGCCTCGGGACAGGGGATTGAGCAGTTCTTC.

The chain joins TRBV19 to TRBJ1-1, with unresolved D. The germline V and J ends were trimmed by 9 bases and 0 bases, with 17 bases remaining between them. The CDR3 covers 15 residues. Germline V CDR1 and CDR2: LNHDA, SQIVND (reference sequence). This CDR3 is CARFNPGPMNTEAFF. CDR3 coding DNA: TGTGCCAGGTTTAACCCCGGGCCGATGAACACTGAAGCTTTCTTT.

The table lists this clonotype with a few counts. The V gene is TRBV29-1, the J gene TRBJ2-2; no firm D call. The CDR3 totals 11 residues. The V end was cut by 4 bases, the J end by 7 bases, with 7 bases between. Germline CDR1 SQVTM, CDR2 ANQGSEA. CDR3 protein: CSVGGRGELFF. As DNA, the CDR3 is TGCAGCGTTGGAGGCCGCGGGGAGCTGTTTTTT.

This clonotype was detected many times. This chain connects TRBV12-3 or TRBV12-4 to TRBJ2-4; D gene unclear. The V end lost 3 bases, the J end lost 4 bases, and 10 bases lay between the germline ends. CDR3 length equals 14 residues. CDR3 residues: CASSFSDFKNIQYF. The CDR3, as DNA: TGTGCCAGCAGTTTCTCCGACTTTAAAAACATTCAGTACTTC.

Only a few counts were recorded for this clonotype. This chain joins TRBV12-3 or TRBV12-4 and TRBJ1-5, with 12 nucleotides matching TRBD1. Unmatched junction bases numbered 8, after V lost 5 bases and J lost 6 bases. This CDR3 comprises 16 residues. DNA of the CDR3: TGTGCCAGCAGTCACACCGGGACAGGGGGCCGTCAGCCCCAGCATTTT. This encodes CASSHTGTGGRQPQHF.

This CDR3 is CASSLGHATNEKLFF. CDR3 in DNA: TGTGCCAGCAGTTTAGGGCATGCAACTAATGAAAAACTGTTTTTT. V is TRBV27 and J is TRBJ1-4; no clear D. V dropped 2 bases and J dropped 0 bases, with 7 bases sitting between them. Germline V lookup: CDR1 MNHEY, CDR2 SMNVEV (reference sequence). The CDR3 has 15 residues.

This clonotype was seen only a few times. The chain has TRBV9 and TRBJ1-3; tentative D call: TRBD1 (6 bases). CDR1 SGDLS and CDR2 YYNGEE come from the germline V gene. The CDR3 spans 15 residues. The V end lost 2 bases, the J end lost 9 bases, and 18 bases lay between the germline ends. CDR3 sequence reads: CASSVSLDSLGTIYF. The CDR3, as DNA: TGTGCCAGCAGCGTGTCTTTGGACAGCCTGGGCACCATATATTTT. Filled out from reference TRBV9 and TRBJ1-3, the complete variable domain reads DSGVTQTPKHLITATGQRVTLRCSPRSGDLSVYWYQQSLDQGLQFLIQYYNGEERAKGNILERFSAQQFPDLHSELNLSSLELGDSALYFCASSVSLDSLGTIYFGEGSWLTVV.

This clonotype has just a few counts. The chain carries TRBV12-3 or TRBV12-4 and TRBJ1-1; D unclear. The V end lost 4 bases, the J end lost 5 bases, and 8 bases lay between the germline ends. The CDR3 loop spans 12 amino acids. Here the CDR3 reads CASSSRVTEAFF. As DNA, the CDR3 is TGTGCCAGCAGTTCGAGGGTAACTGAAGCTTTCTTT.

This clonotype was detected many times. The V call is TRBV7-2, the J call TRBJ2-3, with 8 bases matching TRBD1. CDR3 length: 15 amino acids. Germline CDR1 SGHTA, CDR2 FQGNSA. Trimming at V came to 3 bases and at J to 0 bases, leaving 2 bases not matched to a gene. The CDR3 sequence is CASSLDRDSTDTQYF. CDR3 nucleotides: TGTGCCAGCAGCTTGGACAGGGATAGCACAGATACGCAGTATTTT. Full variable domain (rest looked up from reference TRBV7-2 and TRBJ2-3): GAGVSQSPSNKVTEKGKDVELRCDPISGHTALYWYRQSLGQGLEFLIYFQGNSAPDKSGLPSDRFSAERTGGSVSTLTIQRTQQEDSAVYLCASSLDRDSTDTQYFGPGTRLTVL.

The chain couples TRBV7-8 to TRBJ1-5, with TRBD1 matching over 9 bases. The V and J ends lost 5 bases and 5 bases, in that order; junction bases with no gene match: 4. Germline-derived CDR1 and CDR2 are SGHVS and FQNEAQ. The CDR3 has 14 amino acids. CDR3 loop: CASSTRTGDQPQHF. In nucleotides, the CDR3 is TGTGCCAGCAGCACCCGGACAGGGGATCAGCCCCAGCATTTT.

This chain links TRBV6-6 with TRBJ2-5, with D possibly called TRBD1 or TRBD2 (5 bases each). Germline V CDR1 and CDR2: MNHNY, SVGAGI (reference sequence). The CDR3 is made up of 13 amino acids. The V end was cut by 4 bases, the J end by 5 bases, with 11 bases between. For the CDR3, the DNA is TGTGCCAGCAGTTGGGACCCCCGGGAGACCCAGTACTTC. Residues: CASSWDPRETQYF.

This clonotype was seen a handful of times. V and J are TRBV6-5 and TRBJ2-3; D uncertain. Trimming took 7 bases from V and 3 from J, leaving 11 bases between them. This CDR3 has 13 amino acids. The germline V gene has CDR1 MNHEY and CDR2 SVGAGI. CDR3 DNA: TGTGCCAGCATTTCCTGGGTGACAGATACGCAGTATTTT. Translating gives CASISWVTDTQYF.

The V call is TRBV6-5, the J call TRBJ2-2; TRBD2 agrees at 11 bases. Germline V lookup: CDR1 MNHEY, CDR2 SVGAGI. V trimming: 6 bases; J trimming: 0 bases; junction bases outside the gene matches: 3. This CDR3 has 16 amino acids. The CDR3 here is CASREGLAANTGELFF. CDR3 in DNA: TGTGCCAGCAGGGAGGGACTAGCGGCGAACACCGGGGAGCTGTTTTTT.

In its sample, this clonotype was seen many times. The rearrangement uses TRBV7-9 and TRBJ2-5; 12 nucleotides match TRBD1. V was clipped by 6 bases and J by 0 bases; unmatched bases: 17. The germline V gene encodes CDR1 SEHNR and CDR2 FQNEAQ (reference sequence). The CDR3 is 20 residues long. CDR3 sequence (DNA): TGTGCCAGCAGTCACCAGCGGGACAGGGGGCCCGAGAGCTACCAAGAGACCCAGTACTTC. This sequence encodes CASSHQRDRGPESYQETQYF.

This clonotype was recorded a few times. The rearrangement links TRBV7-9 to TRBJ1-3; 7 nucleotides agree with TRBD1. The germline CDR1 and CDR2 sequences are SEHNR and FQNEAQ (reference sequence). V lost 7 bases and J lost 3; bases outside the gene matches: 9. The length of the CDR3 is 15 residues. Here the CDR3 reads CASTARGAGGNTIYF. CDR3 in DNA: TGTGCCAGCACCGCCAGGGGGGCTGGTGGAAACACCATATATTTT.

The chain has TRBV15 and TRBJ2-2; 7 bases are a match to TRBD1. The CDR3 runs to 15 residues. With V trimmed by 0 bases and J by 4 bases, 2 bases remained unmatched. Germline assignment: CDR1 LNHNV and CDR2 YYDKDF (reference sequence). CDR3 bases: TGTGCCACCAGCAGAGAACAGGGGTTCACCGGGGAGCTGTTTTTT. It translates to CATSREQGFTGELFF.

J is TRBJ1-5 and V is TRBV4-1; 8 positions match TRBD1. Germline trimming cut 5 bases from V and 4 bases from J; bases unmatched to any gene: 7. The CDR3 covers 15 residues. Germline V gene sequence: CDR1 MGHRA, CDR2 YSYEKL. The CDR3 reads CASSKGQGPNQPQHF. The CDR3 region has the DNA TGCGCCAGCAGCAAAGGACAGGGCCCTAATCAGCCCCAGCATTTT.